This T cell receptor beta chain was observed in a study of tumor and adjacent non-tumor tissue in lung cancer. Study as a whole: On average, productive TCRbeta reads reached roughly 4.2 million per sample.

RNA was extracted from bulk tissue without any cell sorting. A few counts support this clonotype. Its cognate antigen is unknown. The CDR3 extends over 15 amino acids. Looked up from germline, CDR1 is MNHEY and CDR2 is SVGEGT. With V trimmed by 5 bases and J by 7 bases, 8 bases remained unmatched. A modified ARM-PCR protocol with three rounds of nested PCR amplified TCRbeta. Each CDR3 protein gets one entry after TCRdb re-called the multiplex PCR reads with MiXCR. This table holds 200,000 or so distinct CDR3 sequences, around 70% found once. Study-level findings and limits: Top 100 clones took a larger repertoire share in normal lung. Tumor tissue had significantly higher TCR diversity than normal lung.

What was sequenced was lung tumor tissue. The chain uses TRBV6-2 or TRBV6-3 and TRBJ1-6; TRBD1 agrees at 7 bases. The TCR originated in a man aged 55-75 years with non-small cell lung cancer. In nucleotides, the CDR3 is TGTGCCAGCAGTGGGACCGGGACAGTGAATTCACCCCTCCACTTT. It specifies CASSGTGTVNSPLHF.